The entry below gives a single TCR beta chain sequence along with its context. Its specificity is not known. These data originate in a study of blood T cells in healthy people across ages. Findings of the study overall: It was found that TCR beta diversity correlated strongly with the percentage of naive T cells. Changes seen in expanded clonotypes were possibly confounded by donor CMV status left unknown.

Germline V CDR1 and CDR2: LGHDT, YNNKEL (reference sequence). The junction had 5 bases not matched to a gene; V was cut back by 5 bases and J by 1 base. The CDR3 length is 17 residues. Next came a second PCR, run for roughly 6 to 11 cycles, which used a sample-barcoded 5' primer along with a J-beta primer mix. A template-switch adaptor that had 12 random nucleotides put a tag on each cDNA molecule. Via MiXCR, TCRdb re-called the 5' RACE reads, giving one row per CDR3 protein. The sample carries about 700,000 distinct CDR3 sequences, 32% recorded once. Sequencing used blood. The receptor was derived from a woman aged 80 or over in good health. The chain combines TRBV3-1 with TRBJ2-6, with TRBD1 matching 10 bases. The CDR3 region has the DNA TGTGCCAGCAGCTGGGGACAGGGGTTTTCTGGGGCCAACGTCCTGACTTTC. Its protein product is CASSWGQGFSGANVLTF.